This TCR beta chain was recorded in a study of T cell changes during pregnancy in multiple sclerosis. Germline-derived CDR1 and CDR2 are SGHAT and FQNNGV. This CDR3 comprises 15 residues. Trimming took 2 bases from V and 3 from J, leaving 14 bases between them. TCRdb's table, derived via immunoSEQ multiplex PCR, lists solely in-frame clones and lacks some. Counted here are 70,000 to 80,000 clones, 85% to 95% occurring once; the ten biggest clones make up 0.43%. The chain has TRBV11-2 and TRBJ2-7, with D possibly TRBD1 on 7 matching bases. Sequenced material: CD4+ T cells from peripheral blood mononuclear cells, taken before pregnancy. The sequence derives from a female donor with multiple sclerosis, enrolled in a pregnancy study. CDR3 sequence reads: CASSLSSGGIYEQYF. As DNA, the CDR3 is TGTGCCAGCAGCTTATCGTCAGGGGGGATCTACGAGCAGTACTTC.